The rows below give T cell receptor beta chains drawn from one sample of a study of blood T cell repertoires in COVID-19. Sequencing used immunoSEQ multiplex PCR; TCRdb keeps in-frame clones, though not all of them. The sample includes approximately 300,000 clones, 70% to 90% of them seen just once. Specimen: PBMCs or T cells enriched from blood (not recorded which). Every receptor here comes from a woman aged 30 to 39 who had recovered from COVID-19. The CDR3 runs from the conserved cysteine through the conserved F or W. Fields, in order: CDR3 DNA, CDR3 protein, J gene, D gene, V gene, clone size. D genes are given only for firm matches. A clone size is listed for some rows: how often the clone was seen (once, few, many), or a class if it is expanded.

DNA: TGTGCCAGCAGTTTATTTGGGGGACAGGGGACCTATGGCTACACCTTC
CDR3: CASSLFGGQGTYGYTF
J: TRBJ1-2
D: TRBD1
V: TRBV28
size: few

DNA: TGCGCCAGCAGCCGACAGGGTCAGACTGAAGCTTTCTTT
CDR3: CASSRQGQTEAFF
J: TRBJ1-1
D: TRBD1
V: TRBV5-1
size: .

DNA: TGTGCCAGCAGCCCGGGACTAGCGGGGGGGGGAGAGCAGTTCTTC
CDR3: CASSPGLAGGGEQFF
J: TRBJ2-1
D: TRBD2
V: TRBV11-3
size: .

DNA: TGCGCCAGCAGCTTCGGGACTAACAATGAGCAGTTCTTC
CDR3: CASSFGTNNEQFF
J: TRBJ2-1
D: TRBD2
V: TRBV5-1
size: .

DNA: TGTGCCAGCAGCCAAGATGTTGGCAGGGTGGGAGATACGCAGTATTTT
CDR3: CASSQDVGRVGDTQYF
J: TRBJ2-3
D: .
V: TRBV3-1/TRBV3-2
size: .

DNA: TGTGCCAGCAGCCAAGCTAGCGGGGTTAGCTCCTACAATGAGCAGTTCTTC
CDR3: CASSQASGVSSYNEQFF
J: TRBJ2-1
D: TRBD2
V: TRBV3-1/TRBV3-2
size: .

DNA: TGTGCCTGCCCGAAACAGGGTGTGGGCACTGAAGCTTTCTTT
CDR3: CACPKQGVGTEAFF
J: TRBJ1-1
D: .
V: TRBV30
size: .

DNA: TGTGCCACCAGTTGGGACAGAATGTTCACAGATACGCAGTATTTT
CDR3: CATSWDRMFTDTQYF
J: TRBJ2-3
D: TRBD1
V: TRBV15
size: .

DNA: TGTGCCAGCAGCCAAGTCAGGGGGCAGGGGAAAGGCTACACCTTC
CDR3: CASSQVRGQGKGYTF
J: TRBJ1-2
D: TRBD1
V: TRBV3-1/TRBV3-2
size: few

DNA: TGTGCCAGCAGCTTGGCCCGGGCTAACTATGGCTACACCTTC
CDR3: CASSLARANYGYTF
J: TRBJ1-2
D: .
V: TRBV5-5
size: .

DNA: TGTGCCAGCAGCTTAGCGACTAGCGGGGCGATTACAGATACGCAGTATTTT
CDR3: CASSLATSGAITDTQYF
J: TRBJ2-3
D: TRBD2
V: TRBV7-6
size: .

DNA: TGTGCCAGCTCACCAACCGGGACAGGGGGGAACACTGAAGCTTTCTTT
CDR3: CASSPTGTGGNTEAFF
J: TRBJ1-1
D: TRBD1
V: TRBV18
size: .

DNA: TGCAGCGTTGAAGGAAGGCAGGGTCGGACTGAAGCTTTCTTT
CDR3: CSVEGRQGRTEAFF
J: TRBJ1-1
D: .
V: TRBV29-1
size: .

DNA: TGTGCCAGCAGACCCGACGGGAATTCACCCCTCCACTTT
CDR3: CASRPDGNSPLHF
J: TRBJ1-6
D: .
V: TRBV2
size: once

DNA: TGTGCCAGCAGCCCGTCCCGGGACAGGAAACCCTATGGCTACACCTTC
CDR3: CASSPSRDRKPYGYTF
J: TRBJ1-2
D: TRBD1
V: TRBV7-8
size: .

DNA: TGTGCCAGCAGACAAGGCGGGGAGAGATACAATGAGCAGTTCTTC
CDR3: CASRQGGERYNEQFF
J: TRBJ2-1
D: .
V: TRBV6-5
size: .

DNA: TGTGCCAGCTCACCCCCGACAGGGAGCAACTATGGCTACACCTTC
CDR3: CASSPPTGSNYGYTF
J: TRBJ1-2
D: TRBD1
V: TRBV18
size: .

DNA: TGCGCCAGCAGCTCCCTTGAGGCAGGTCTGAACGCGGGAAATTCACCCCTCCACTTT
CDR3: CASSSLEAGLNAGNSPLHF
J: TRBJ1-6
D: .
V: TRBV5-1
size: .

DNA: TGTGCCAGCAGTTACTCGAGCTTCGCGAACACCGGGGAGCTGTTTTTT
CDR3: CASSYSSFANTGELFF
J: TRBJ2-2
D: .
V: TRBV6-5
size: .

DNA: TGTGCCAGCAGCTCGAATCCAACGACGGGTGAAGCTTTCTTT
CDR3: CASSSNPTTGEAFF
J: TRBJ1-1
D: .
V: TRBV11-3
size: .

DNA: TGTGCCAGCACCAAACAGGGCCTGCAGCCCCAGCATTTT
CDR3: CASTKQGLQPQHF
J: TRBJ1-5
D: .
V: TRBV12-3/TRBV12-4
size: .

DNA: TGTGCCAGCAGCGTAGAGGTGACTAGCGGGGAGCAGTACTTC
CDR3: CASSVEVTSGEQYF
J: TRBJ2-7
D: TRBD2
V: TRBV9
size: .

DNA: TGTGCCAGCAGTTCCACCGACAGCCATGGCTACACCTTC
CDR3: CASSSTDSHGYTF
J: TRBJ1-2
D: .
V: TRBV6-5
size: .

DNA: TGTGCCAGCAGTCCCCGCCGTCTAGCGGGGCGGGAGACCCAGTACTTC
CDR3: CASSPRRLAGRETQYF
J: TRBJ2-5
D: TRBD2
V: TRBV27
size: .

DNA: TGTGCCAGCAGGGCCCAGTCCGCGAACACCGGGGAGCTGTTTTTT
CDR3: CASRAQSANTGELFF
J: TRBJ2-2
D: .
V: TRBV2
size: .

DNA: TGTGCCTGGAGTGTCTGGACAGCGTCGGCTGAAAAACTGTTTTTT
CDR3: CAWSVWTASAEKLFF
J: TRBJ1-4
D: .
V: TRBV30
size: .

DNA: TGTGCCAGAAGCACCGGACAGGGGGGGCTCTTACACGATGAGCAGTTCTTC
CDR3: CARSTGQGGLLHDEQFF
J: TRBJ2-1
D: TRBD1
V: TRBV5-3
size: .